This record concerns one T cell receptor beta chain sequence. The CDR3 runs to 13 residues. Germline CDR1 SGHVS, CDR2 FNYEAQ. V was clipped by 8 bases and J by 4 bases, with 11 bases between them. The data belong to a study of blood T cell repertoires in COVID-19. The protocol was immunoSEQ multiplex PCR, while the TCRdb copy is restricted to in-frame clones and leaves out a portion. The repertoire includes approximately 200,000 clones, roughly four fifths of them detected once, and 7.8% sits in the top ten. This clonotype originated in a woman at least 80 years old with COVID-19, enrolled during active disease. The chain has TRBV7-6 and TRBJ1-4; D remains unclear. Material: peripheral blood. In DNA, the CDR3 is TGTGCCAGCCGGCGGCGCGTTAATGAAAAACTGTTTTTT. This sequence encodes CASRRRVNEKLFF. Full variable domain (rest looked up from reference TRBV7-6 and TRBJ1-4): GAGVSQSPRYKVTKRGQDVALRCDPISGHVSLYWYRQALGQGPEFLTYFNYEAQQDKSGLPNDRFSAERPEGSISTLTIQRTEQRDSAMYRCASRRRVNEKLFFGSGTQLSVL.